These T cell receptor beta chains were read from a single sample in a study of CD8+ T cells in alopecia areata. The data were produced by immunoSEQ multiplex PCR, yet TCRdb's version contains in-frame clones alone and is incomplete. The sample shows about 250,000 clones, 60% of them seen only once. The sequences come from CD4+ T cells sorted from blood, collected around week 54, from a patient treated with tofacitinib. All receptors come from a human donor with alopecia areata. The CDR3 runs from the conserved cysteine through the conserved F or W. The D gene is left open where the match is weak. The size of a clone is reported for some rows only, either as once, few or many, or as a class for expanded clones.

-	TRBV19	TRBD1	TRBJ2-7	CASSIAGDREQYF	TGTGCCAGTAGTATCGCCGGGGACAGGGAGCAGTACTTC
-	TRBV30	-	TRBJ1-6	CAWSALGPSVSPLHF	TGTGCCTGGAGTGCTCTCGGCCCTTCGGTCTCACCCCTCCACTTT
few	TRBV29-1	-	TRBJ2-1	CSVEDPGSQFF	TGCAGCGTTGAAGATCCAGGTTCTCAGTTCTTC
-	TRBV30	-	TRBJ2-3	CAWSPPPRGTDTQYF	TGTGCCTGGAGTCCCCCCCCCAGGGGCACAGATACGCAGTATTTT
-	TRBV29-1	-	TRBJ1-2	CSVSGASGYTF	TGCAGCGTATCCGGAGCAAGTGGCTACACCTTC
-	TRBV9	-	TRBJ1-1	CASNTLVGEAFF	TGTGCCAGCAATACCCTCGTAGGTGAAGCTTTCTTT
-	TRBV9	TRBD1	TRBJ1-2	CASSVGPGQGGYGYTF	TGTGCCAGCAGCGTAGGACCAGGACAGGGAGGGTATGGCTACACCTTC
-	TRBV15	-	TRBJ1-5	CATSRDRTNLGNQPQHF	TGTGCCACCAGCAGAGATCGGACAAACTTAGGCAATCAGCCCCAGCATTTT
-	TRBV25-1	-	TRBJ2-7	CASSALTSGKYSYEQYF	TGTGCCAGCAGTGCCCTAACTTCCGGGAAATACTCCTACGAGCAGTACTTC
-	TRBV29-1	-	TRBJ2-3	CSAARVVGTDTQYF	TGCAGCGCCGCTCGAGTCGTGGGCACAGATACGCAGTATTTT
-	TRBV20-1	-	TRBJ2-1	CSAIGGGEQFF	TGCAGTGCTATCGGGGGAGGTGAGCAGTTCTTC
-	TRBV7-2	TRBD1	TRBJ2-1	CASSFGDRFNEQFF	TGTGCCAGCAGCTTTGGGGACAGGTTCAATGAGCAGTTCTTC
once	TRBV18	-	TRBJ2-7	CASSPIISYEQYF	TGTGCCAGCTCACCGATAATCTCCTACGAGCAGTACTTC
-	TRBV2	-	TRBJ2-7	CASTLYEQYF	TGTGCCAGCACTCTCTACGAGCAGTACTTC
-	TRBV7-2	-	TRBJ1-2	CASSLGQDNYGYTF	TGTGCCAGCAGCTTAGGACAGGACAACTATGGCTACACCTTC
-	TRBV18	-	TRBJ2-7	CASSPSGDEQYF	TGTGCCAGCTCACCTTCGGGGGACGAGCAGTACTTC
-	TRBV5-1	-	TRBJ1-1	CASSLLAIPRAGTEAFF	TGCGCCAGCAGCTTGCTTGCGATCCCCCGGGCCGGCACTGAAGCTTTCTTT
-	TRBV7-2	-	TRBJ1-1	CASSRTEYTEAFF	TGTGCCAGCTCCCGGACCGAGTACACTGAAGCTTTCTTT
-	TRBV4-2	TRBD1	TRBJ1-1	CASSQEGTGRNTEAFF	TGTGCCAGCAGCCAAGAGGGGACAGGGCGTAACACTGAAGCTTTCTTT
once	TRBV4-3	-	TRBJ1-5	CASSKGINSNQPQHF	TGCGCCAGCAGCAAAGGGATTAATAGCAATCAGCCCCAGCATTTT
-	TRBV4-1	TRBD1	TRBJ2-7	CASSRGTGSFHEQYF	TGCGCCAGCAGCCGAGGGACAGGGTCCTTCCACGAGCAGTACTTC
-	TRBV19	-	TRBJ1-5	CASSIDFGGGQPQHF	TGTGCCAGTAGTATAGATTTCGGGGGCGGACAGCCCCAGCATTTT
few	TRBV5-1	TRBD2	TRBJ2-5	CASSFDSGQETQYF	TGCGCCAGCAGCTTTGATAGCGGGCAAGAGACCCAGTACTTC
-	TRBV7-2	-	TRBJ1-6	CASSLGQVVGSPLHF	TGTGCCAGCAGCTTAGGGCAGGTAGTGGGGTCACCCCTCCACTTT
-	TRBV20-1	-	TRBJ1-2	CSATALLGYTF	TGCAGTGCTACGGCCCTGCTTGGCTACACCTTC
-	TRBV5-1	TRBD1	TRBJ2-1	CASSAVTGRSEQFF	TGCGCCAGCAGCGCCGTGACAGGGCGAAGTGAGCAGTTCTTC
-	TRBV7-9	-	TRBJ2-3	CASSPTDTQYF	TGTGCCAGCAGCCCGACAGATACGCAGTATTTT
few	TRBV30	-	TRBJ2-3	CAWSVGGVPPTDTQYF	TGTGCCTGGAGTGTAGGAGGCGTTCCCCCCACAGATACGCAGTATTTT
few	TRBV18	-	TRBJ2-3	CASSLGTERTDTQYF	TGTGCCAGCTCACTCGGGACGGAACGCACAGATACGCAGTATTTT